This T cell receptor (beta chain) was sequenced for a study of T cell responses to AZD1222 COVID-19 vaccine. Points from the study as a whole: Nearly half of the spike-specific TCRs reportedly recognize variant regions that carry no mutations.

Comments on this clone: Its antigen is currently unknown.

The CDR3 length is 18 residues. Trimming took 5 bases from V and 1 from J; bases not matched to a gene: 15. Looked up from germline, CDR1 is SGHTA and CDR2 is FQGNSA. Data came from immunoSEQ multiplex PCR; TCRdb stores just in-frame clones and leaves some out. The data hold 67,000 or so clones, with 65% to 85% observed a single time. The V gene is TRBV7-2, the J gene TRBJ2-3; 7 positions agree with TRBD2. Material: peripheral blood, obtained on day 0 of AZD1222 vaccination. The sequence was collected from an adult in good health. The CDR3 reads CASSLGRGRLLGTDTQYF. The CDR3 region has the DNA TGTGCCAGCAGCCTCGGGCGGGGGAGGCTCCTTGGCACAGATACGCAGTATTTT. Variable domain in full (rest from reference TRBV7-2 and TRBJ2-3): GAGVSQSPSNKVTEKGKDVELRCDPISGHTALYWYRQSLGQGLEFLIYFQGNSAPDKSGLPSDRFSAERTGGSVSTLTIQRTQQEDSAVYLCASSLGRGRLLGTDTQYFGPGTRLTVL.